These 5 T cell receptor beta chains share one sample of origin, sequenced in a study of CD8 T cell repertoires and HIV-1 epitope variants (TCRdb year 2020). Receptors were amplified or captured by the immunoSEQ multiplex PCR assay. In TCRdb, the immuneACCESS table is reduced to in-frame sequences with V and J assigned. These tables do not hold every clone; where another copy was compared, an unresolved V gene accounts for under half, and the others remain unexplained. Within this sample are tens of thousands of clones, with almost 75% of them counted one time only. The biggest ten clones account for 20% to 30% of the sample. The sample taken for sequencing was uncultured baseline CD8+ T cells from peripheral blood mononuclear cells (PBMCs). These receptors all come from a male donor with HIV.

This clone occurred a few times. The chain employs TRBV5-1 and TRBJ2-7, with 8 bases lining up with TRBD1. Germline trimming cut 3 bases from V and 3 bases from J; bases unmatched to any gene: 8. Germline V lookup: CDR1 SGHRS, CDR2 YFSETQ. The CDR3 spans 15 residues. Here the CDR3 DNA reads TGCGCCAGCAGCTCACAAGCTGGACAGGGCTACGAGCAGTACTTC. This sequence encodes CASSSQAGQGYEQYF.

V and J are TRBV6-5 and TRBJ2-7; D might be TRBD2 (7 bases). Trimming removed 3 bases at V and 4 bases at J, with 16 bases between. The germline V gene encodes CDR1 MNHEY and CDR2 SVGAGI. The length of the CDR3 is 15 residues. In DNA form, the CDR3 reads TGTGCCAGCAGTTATTCGCCCGGGGGGCTTTACGAGCAGTACTTC. Amino acid sequence: CASSYSPGGLYEQYF.

For this clone: Other nucleotide sequences in the sample specify the same CDR3. V usage is TRBV5-6 and J usage is TRBJ2-3; TRBD1 aligns across 10 bases. V lost 3 bases and J lost 0; bases outside the gene matches: 1. The CDR3 runs 15 residues. Per germline, CDR1 SGHDT and CDR2 YYEEEE. This chain's CDR3 is CASSWGQGSTDTQYF. As DNA, the CDR3 is TGTGCCAGCAGCTGGGGACAGGGGAGCACAGATACGCAGTATTTT.

This clone came up once. The chain joins TRBV27 to TRBJ2-5; D perhaps matches TRBD2 (6 bases). This CDR3 is built from 14 residues. Germline assignment: CDR1 MNHEY and CDR2 SMNVEV (reference sequence). Trimming cost V 5 bases and J 9 bases, with 19 bases left between them. The CDR3 spells CASSANQGPGAQYF. The CDR3, as DNA: TGTGCCAGCAGTGCCAACCAGGGACCGGGGGCCCAGTACTTC.

This chain joins TRBV15 and TRBJ2-1, with 8 bases aligning to TRBD2. V lost 0 bases and J lost 7; bases outside the gene matches: 5. Germline CDR1 is LNHNV and CDR2 is YYDKDF (reference sequence). The CDR3 length is 15 residues. CDR3 region: CATSREAGGWNEQFF. The CDR3 DNA is TGTGCCACCAGCAGAGAGGCGGGAGGATGGAATGAGCAGTTCTTC.